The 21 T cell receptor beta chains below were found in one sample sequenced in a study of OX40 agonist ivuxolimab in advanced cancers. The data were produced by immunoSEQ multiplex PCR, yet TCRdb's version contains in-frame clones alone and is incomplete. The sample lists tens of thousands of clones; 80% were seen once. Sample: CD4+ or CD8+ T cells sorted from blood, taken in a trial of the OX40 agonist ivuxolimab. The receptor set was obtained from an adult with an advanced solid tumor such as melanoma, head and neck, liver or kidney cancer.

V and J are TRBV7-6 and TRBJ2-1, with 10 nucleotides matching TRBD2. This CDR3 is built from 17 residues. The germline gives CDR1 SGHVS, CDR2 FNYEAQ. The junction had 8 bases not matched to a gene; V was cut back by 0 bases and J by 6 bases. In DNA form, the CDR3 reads TGTGCCAGCAGCTTAGCGTGGACTAGCGGCCAAACCAATGAGCAGTTCTTC. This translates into CASSLAWTSGQTNEQFF. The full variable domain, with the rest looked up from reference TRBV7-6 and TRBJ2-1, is GAGVSQSPRYKVTKRGQDVALRCDPISGHVSLYWYRQALGQGPEFLTYFNYEAQQDKSGLPNDRFSAERPEGSISTLTIQRTEQRDSAMYRCASSLAWTSGQTNEQFFGPGTRLTVL.

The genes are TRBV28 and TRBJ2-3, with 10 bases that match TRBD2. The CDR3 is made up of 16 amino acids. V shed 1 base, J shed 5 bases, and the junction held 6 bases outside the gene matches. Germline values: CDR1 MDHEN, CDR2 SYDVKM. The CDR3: CASSLYRTSGLDTQYF. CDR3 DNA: TGTGCCAGCAGTTTATATAGGACTAGCGGTTTAGATACGCAGTATTTT.

This chain's CDR3 is CASSPIFSGVTDTQYF. The CDR3 bases are TGTGCCAGCAGCCCCATCTTTAGCGGGGTCACAGATACGCAGTATTTT. The chain joins TRBV7-9 to TRBJ2-3; 8 bases agree with TRBD2. This CDR3 spans 16 amino acids. From germline, CDR1 is SEHNR and CDR2 FQNEAQ (reference sequence). The J segment lost 2 bases and the V segment lost 5 bases, leaving 9 bases of the junction unmatched.

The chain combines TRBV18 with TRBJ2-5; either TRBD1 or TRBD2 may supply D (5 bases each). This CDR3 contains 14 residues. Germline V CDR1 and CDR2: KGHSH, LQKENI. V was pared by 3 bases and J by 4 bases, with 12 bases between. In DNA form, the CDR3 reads TGTGCCAGCTCACCTGGGACCGACGCAGAGACCCAGTACTTC. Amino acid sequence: CASSPGTDAETQYF.

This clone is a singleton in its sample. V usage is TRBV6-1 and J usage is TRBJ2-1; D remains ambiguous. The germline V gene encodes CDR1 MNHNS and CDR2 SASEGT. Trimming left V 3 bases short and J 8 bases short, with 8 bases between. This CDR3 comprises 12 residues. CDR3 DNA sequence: TGTGCCAGCAGTGAGTCAAGGGATGAGCAGTTCTTC. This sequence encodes CASSESRDEQFF.

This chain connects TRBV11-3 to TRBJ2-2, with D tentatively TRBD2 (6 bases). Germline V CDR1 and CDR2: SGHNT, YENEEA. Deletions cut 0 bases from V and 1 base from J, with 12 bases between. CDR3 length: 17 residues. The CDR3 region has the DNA TGTGCCAGCAGCTTAGATTCCGGGCGGGGGAACACCGGGGAGCTGTTTTTT. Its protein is CASSLDSGRGNTGELFF.

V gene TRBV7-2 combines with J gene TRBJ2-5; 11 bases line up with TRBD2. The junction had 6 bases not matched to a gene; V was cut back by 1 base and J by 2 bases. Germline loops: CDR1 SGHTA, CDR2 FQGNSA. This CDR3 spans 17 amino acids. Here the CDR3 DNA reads TGTGCCAGCAGCTTAGGTCCTAGCGGGGGGTTACAAGAGACCCAGTACTTC. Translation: CASSLGPSGGLQETQYF.

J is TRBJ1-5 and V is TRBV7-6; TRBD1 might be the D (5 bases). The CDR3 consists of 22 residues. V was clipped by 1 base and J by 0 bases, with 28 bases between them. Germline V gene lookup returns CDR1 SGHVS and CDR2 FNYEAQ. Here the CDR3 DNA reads TGTGCCAGCAGCTTAGAAGATTCTCTAGTCCTGACAGTCCGACATAGCAATCAGCCCCAGCATTTT. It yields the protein CASSLEDSLVLTVRHSNQPQHF.

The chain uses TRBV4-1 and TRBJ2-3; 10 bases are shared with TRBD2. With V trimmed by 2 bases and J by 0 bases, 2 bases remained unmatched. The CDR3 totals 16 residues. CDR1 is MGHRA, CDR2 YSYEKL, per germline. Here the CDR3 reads CASSQTSGTSTDTQYF. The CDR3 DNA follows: TGCGCCAGCAGCCAAACTAGCGGGACTAGCACAGATACGCAGTATTTT.

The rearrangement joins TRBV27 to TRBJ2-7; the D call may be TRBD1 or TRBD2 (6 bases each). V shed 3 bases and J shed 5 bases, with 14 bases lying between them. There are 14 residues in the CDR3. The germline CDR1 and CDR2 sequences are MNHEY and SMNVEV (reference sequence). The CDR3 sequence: CASSFKGGWHEQYV. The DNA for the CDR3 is TGTGCCAGCAGTTTTAAGGGGGGCTGGCACGAGCAGTACGTC.

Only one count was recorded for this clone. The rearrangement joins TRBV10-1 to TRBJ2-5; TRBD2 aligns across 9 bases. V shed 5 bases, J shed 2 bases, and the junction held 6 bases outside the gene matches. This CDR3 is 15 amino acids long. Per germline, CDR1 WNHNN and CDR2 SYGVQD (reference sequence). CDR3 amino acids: CASSPGLAQQETQYF. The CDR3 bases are TGCGCCAGCAGTCCAGGACTAGCGCAACAAGAGACCCAGTACTTC.

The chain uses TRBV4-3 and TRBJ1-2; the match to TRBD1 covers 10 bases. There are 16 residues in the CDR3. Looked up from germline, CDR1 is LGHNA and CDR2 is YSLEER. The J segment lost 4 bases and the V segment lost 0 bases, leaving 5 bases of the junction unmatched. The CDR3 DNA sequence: TGCGCCAGCAGCCAAGAAGGGACAGGGGCTTCCTATGGCTACACCTTC. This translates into CASSQEGTGASYGYTF.

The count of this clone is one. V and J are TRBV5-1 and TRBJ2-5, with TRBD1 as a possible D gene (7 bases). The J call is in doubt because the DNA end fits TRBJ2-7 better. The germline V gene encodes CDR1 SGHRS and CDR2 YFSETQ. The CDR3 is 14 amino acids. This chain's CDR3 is CASSSGDSSYEQYF. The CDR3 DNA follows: TGCGCCAGCAGCTCGGGGGACAGCTCCTACGAGCAGTACTTC.

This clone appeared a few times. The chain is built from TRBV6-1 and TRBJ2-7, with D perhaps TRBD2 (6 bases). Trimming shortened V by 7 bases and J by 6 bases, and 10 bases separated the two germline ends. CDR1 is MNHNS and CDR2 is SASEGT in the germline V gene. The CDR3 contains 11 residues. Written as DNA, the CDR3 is TGTGCCAGCAAGGAGGGAGGCGAGCAGTACGTC. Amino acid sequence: CASKEGGEQYV.

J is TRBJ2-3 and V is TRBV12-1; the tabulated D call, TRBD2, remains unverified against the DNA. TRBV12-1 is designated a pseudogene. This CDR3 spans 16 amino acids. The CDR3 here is CASKAGPREGTDTQYF. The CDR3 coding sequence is TGTGCCAGCAAAGCTGGTCCACGGGAGGGCACAGATACGCAGTATTTT.

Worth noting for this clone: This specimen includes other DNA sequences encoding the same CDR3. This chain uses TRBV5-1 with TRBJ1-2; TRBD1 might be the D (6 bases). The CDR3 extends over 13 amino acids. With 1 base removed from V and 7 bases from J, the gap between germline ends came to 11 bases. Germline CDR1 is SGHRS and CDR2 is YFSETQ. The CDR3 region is CASSLFGGLGYTF. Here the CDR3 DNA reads TGCGCCAGCAGCTTGTTCGGGGGGCTTGGCTACACCTTC. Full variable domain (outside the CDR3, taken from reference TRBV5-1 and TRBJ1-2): KAGVTQTPRYLIKTRGQQVTLSCSPISGHRSVSWYQQTPGQGLQFLFEYFSETQRNKGNFPGRFSGRQFSNSRSEMNVSTLELGDSALYLCASSLFGGLGYTFGSGTRLTVV.

CDR3 bases: TGTGCCAGCTCCCGGGGGGGGACTGGCTATGGCTACACCTTC. Translation gives CASSRGGTGYGYTF. The V and J genes are TRBV2 and TRBJ1-2, with D tentatively TRBD1 (5 bases). V lost 8 bases to trimming and J lost 4 bases, with 17 bases between them. The CDR3 is 14 residues long. Germline lookup yields CDR1 SNHLY and CDR2 FYNNEI.

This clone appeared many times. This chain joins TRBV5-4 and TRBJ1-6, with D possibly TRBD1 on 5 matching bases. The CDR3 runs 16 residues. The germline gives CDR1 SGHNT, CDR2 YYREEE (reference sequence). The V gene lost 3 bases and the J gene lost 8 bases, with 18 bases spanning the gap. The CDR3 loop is CASSSRISGGDSPLHF. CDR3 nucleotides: TGTGCCAGCAGCTCGCGAATCAGTGGGGGTGATTCACCCCTCCACTTT.

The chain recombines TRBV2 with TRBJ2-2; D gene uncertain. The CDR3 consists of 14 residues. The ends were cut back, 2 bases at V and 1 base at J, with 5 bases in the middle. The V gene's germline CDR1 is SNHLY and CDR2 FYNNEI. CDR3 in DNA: TGTGCCAGCAGTGAACTGGGGAACACCGGGGAGCTGTTTTTT. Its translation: CASSELGNTGELFF.

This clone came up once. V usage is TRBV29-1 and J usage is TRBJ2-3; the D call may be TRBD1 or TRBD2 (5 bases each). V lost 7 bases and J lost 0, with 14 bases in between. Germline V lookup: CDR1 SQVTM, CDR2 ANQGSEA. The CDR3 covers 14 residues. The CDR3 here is CSAQGSASTDTQYF. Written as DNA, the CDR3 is TGCAGCGCCCAGGGTAGCGCGAGCACAGATACGCAGTATTTT.

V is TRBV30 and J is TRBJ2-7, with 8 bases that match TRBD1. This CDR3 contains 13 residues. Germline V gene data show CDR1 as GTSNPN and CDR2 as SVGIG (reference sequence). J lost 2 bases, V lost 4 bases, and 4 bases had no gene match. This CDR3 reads CAWTSGQAYEQYF. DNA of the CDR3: TGTGCCTGGACTTCGGGACAGGCCTACGAGCAGTACTTC. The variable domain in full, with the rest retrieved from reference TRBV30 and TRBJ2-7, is SQTIHQWPATLVQPVGSPLSLECTVEGTSNPNLYWYRQAAGRGLQLLFYSVGIGQISSEVPQNLSASRPQDRQFILSSKKLLLSDSGFYLCAWTSGQAYEQYFGPGTRLTVT.